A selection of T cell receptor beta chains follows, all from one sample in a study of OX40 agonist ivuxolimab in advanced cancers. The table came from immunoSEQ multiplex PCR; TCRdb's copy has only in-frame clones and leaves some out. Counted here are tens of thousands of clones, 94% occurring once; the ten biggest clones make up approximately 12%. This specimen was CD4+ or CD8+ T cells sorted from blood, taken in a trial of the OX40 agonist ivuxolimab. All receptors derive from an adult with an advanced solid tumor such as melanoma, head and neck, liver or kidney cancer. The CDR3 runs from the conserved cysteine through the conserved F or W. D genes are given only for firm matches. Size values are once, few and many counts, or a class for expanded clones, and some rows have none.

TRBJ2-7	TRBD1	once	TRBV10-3	CATLGTDYEQYF	TGTGCCACCCTAGGGACAGACTACGAGCAGTACTTC
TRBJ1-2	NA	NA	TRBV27	CASRQGLDNYGYTF	TGTGCCAGCAGACAGGGACTGGATAACTATGGCTACACCTTC
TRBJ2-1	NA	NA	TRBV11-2	CASQRGPSSYNEQFF	TGTGCCAGCCAGAGGGGTCCGAGCTCCTACAATGAGCAGTTCTTC
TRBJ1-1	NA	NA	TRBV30	CAWGEGATPGNTEAFF	TGTGCCTGGGGCGAAGGAGCCACACCGGGAAACACTGAAGCTTTCTTT
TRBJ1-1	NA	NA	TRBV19	CASSSSEKAFF	TGTGCCAGTAGTTCCTCTGAGAAAGCTTTCTTT
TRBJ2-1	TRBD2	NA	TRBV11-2	CASSLVRRGSYNEQFF	TGTGCCAGCAGCTTAGTGCGGCGGGGGTCCTACAATGAGCAGTTCTTC
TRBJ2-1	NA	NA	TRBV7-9	CASSLTGLPHNEQFF	TGTGCCAGCAGCTTAACGGGACTGCCCCACAATGAGCAGTTCTTC
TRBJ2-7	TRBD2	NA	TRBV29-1	CSVEVHSGGRALGEQYF	TGCAGCGTTGAAGTTCATTCCGGAGGGAGGGCCCTCGGAGAGCAGTACTTC
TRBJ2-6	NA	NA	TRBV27	CASSFSRQDSGANVLTF	TGTGCCAGCAGTTTCTCGAGACAGGATTCGGGGGCCAACGTCCTGACTTTC
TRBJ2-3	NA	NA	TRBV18	CASSLSPIPGTDTQYF	TGTGCCAGCTCACTAAGCCCCATACCGGGCACAGATACGCAGTATTTT
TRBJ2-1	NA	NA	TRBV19	CASSIQGSYNEQFF	TGTGCCAGTAGTATACAGGGGTCCTACAATGAGCAGTTCTTC
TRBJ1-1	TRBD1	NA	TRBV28	CASRMDREATEAFF	TGTGCCAGCAGAATGGACAGGGAAGCCACTGAAGCTTTCTTT
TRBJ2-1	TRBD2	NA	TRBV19	CASQGGSRYEQFF	TGTGCCAGTCAAGGCGGGAGCCGGTATGAGCAGTTCTTC
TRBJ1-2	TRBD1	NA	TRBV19	CASTPGQGAYYGYTF	TGTGCCAGTACCCCGGGACAGGGGGCATACTATGGCTACACCTTC
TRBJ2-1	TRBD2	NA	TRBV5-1	CASSLEFPGLANNEQFF	TGCGCCAGCAGCTTGGAGTTCCCGGGACTAGCCAACAATGAGCAGTTCTTC
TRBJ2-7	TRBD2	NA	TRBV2	CASSDGTTYEQYF	TGTGCCAGCAGTGACGGGACTACGTACGAGCAGTACTTC
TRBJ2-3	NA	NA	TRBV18	CASSSDSPTILTSTDTQYF	TGTGCCAGCTCTTCGGACAGTCCGACGATTCTCACGAGCACAGATACGCAGTATTTT
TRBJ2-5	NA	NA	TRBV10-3	CAISRDGEETQYF	TGTGCCATCAGTAGGGATGGAGAAGAGACCCAGTACTTC
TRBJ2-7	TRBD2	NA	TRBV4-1	CASSQAGLAGGPHEQYF	TGCGCCAGCAGCCAAGCAGGACTAGCGGGAGGGCCCCACGAGCAGTACTTC
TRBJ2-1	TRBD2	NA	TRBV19	CASSHPGGSSYNEQFF	TGTGCCAGTAGCCATCCTGGCGGGAGCTCCTACAATGAGCAGTTCTTC
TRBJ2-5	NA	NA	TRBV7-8	CASSSGPLAETQYF	TGTGCCAGCAGCTCCGGACCCCTGGCAGAGACCCAGTACTTC
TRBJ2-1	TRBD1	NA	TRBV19	CASTTGVNEQFF	TGTGCCAGTACTACAGGGGTTAATGAGCAGTTCTTC
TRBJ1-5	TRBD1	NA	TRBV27	CASSHRGQPQHF	TGTGCCAGCAGTCACAGGGGTCAGCCCCAGCATTTT
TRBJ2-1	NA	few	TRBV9	CASSATLGEQFF	TGTGCCAGCAGCGCGACCCTAGGAGAGCAGTTCTTC
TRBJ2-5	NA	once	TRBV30	CAWEGPPGETQYF	TGTGCCTGGGAGGGACCGCCTGGGGAGACCCAGTACTTC
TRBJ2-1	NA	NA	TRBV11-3	CASSPSRTEYNEQFF	TGTGCCAGCAGCCCTTCTCGGACCGAGTACAATGAGCAGTTCTTC
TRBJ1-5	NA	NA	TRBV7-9	CASSQGGHQPQHF	TGTGCCAGCAGCCAGGGAGGTCATCAGCCCCAGCATTTT
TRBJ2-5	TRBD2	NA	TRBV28	CASRGLAGGLETQYF	TGTGCCAGCAGGGGACTAGCGGGGGGCCTAGAGACCCAGTACTTC
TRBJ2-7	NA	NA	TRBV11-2	CASSLAWGVRYEQYF	TGTGCCAGCAGCTTAGCGTGGGGGGTAAGGTACGAGCAGTACTTC
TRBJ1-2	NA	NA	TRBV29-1	CSVEPRGYGYTF	TGCAGCGTTGAACCCAGGGGCTATGGCTACACCTTC
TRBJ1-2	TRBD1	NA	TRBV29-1	CSVGTGSNYGYTF	TGCAGCGTTGGGACAGGGAGTAACTATGGCTACACCTTC
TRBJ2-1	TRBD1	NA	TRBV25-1	CASSAPRDRGLAEQFF	TGTGCCAGCAGTGCCCCTCGGGACAGGGGGTTGGCTGAGCAGTTCTTC
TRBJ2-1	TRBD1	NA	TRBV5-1	CASSPGTGGYNEQFF	TGCGCCAGCAGCCCCGGGACAGGGGGTTACAATGAGCAGTTCTTC
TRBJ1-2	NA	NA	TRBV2	CASSESSTAYGYTF	TGTGCCAGCAGTGAGAGTAGTACAGCCTATGGCTACACCTTC
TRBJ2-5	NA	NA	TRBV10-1	CASSEGGTMETQYF	TGCGCCAGCAGTGAGGGGGGCACTATGGAGACCCAGTACTTC
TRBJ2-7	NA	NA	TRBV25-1	CASSAQGYEQYF	TGTGCCAGCAGTGCACAGGGCTACGAGCAGTACTTC
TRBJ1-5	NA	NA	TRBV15	CATSRERNTGNQPQHF	TGTGCCACCAGCAGAGAAAGGAATACGGGTAATCAGCCCCAGCATTTT
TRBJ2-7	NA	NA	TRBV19	CASSIGQARPEQYF	TGTGCCAGTAGTATAGGACAGGCTCGGCCCGAGCAGTACTTC
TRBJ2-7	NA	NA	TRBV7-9	CASSSSGHAPSYEQYF	TGTGCCAGCAGCTCATCCGGACACGCTCCCTCCTACGAGCAGTACTTC
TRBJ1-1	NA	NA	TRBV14	CASSQGWSMNTEAFF	TGTGCCAGCAGCCAAGGATGGAGCATGAACACTGAAGCTTTCTTT
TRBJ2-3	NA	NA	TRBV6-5	CASSYSGVDTDTQYF	TGTGCCAGCAGTTACTCGGGGGTAGACACAGATACGCAGTATTTT
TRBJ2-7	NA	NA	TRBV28	CASSRYEQYF	TGTGCCAGCAGTCGCTACGAGCAGTACTTC
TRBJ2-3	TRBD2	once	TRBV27	CASSSLAGGSTDTQYF	TGTGCCAGCAGTTCCTTAGCGGGAGGATCGACAGATACGCAGTATTTT
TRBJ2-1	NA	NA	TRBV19	CASSIPSWLNEQFF	TGTGCCAGTAGTATTCCTTCATGGCTTAATGAGCAGTTCTTC
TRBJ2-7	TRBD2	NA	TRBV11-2	CASLGLAGPYEQYF	TGTGCCAGCCTCGGACTAGCGGGCCCCTACGAGCAGTACTTC
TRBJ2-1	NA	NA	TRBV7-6	CASSLGPNDEQFF	TGTGCCAGCAGCTTGGGGCCGAACGACGAGCAGTTCTTC
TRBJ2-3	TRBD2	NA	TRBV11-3	CASRSRTSGFTDTQYF	TGTGCCAGCAGATCTCGGACTAGCGGATTCACAGATACGCAGTATTTT
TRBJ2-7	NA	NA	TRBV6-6	CASSYDSSYEQYF	TGTGCCAGCAGTTACGACAGCTCCTACGAGCAGTACTTC
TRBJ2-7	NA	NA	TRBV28	CASSPRVGEQYF	TGTGCCAGCAGTCCCAGGGTGGGCGAGCAGTACTTC
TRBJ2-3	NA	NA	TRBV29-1	CSVAAESTDTQYF	TGCAGCGTTGCGGCGGAAAGCACAGATACGCAGTATTTT
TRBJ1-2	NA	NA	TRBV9	CASSVGDTDSGGYTF	TGTGCCAGCAGCGTCGGGGACACTGATTCCGGGGGCTACACCTTC
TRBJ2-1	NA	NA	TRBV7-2	CASSGSSSYNEQFF	TGTGCCAGCAGCGGCTCGAGCTCCTACAATGAGCAGTTCTTC
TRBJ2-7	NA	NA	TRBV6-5	CASSYSAGRYEQYF	TGTGCCAGCAGTTACTCCGCGGGGAGGTACGAGCAGTACTTC
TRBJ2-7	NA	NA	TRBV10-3	CAISISTIPPTPYEQYF	TGTGCCATCAGCATATCGACAATACCCCCGACCCCCTACGAGCAGTACTTC
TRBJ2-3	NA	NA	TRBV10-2	CASSEGGTSTDTQYF	TGCGCCAGCAGTGAGGGGGGGACTAGCACAGATACGCAGTATTTT